The 27 T cell receptor beta chains below come from one sample, sequenced in a study of T cell responses to AZD1222 COVID-19 vaccine. Some clones are missing from TCRdb's copy, which holds only in-frame ones; the method was immunoSEQ multiplex PCR. The sample gives tens of thousands of clones, under 95% of which show up once; roughly 4.3% is in the top ten. Sample: peripheral blood, taken on day 0 of MenACWY control vaccination. All receptors come from an adult in good health.

The table lists this clone with a few counts. V gene TRBV6-5 combines with J gene TRBJ2-2; D unresolved. CDR1 MNHEY and CDR2 SVGAGI come from the germline V gene. This CDR3 spans 13 amino acids. V lost 2 bases and J 3 bases, leaving 4 bases between the germline ends. The DNA of the CDR3 is TGTGCCAGCAGTTACCAAGACACCGGGGAGCTGTTTTTT. It specifies CASSYQDTGELFF.

The chain carries TRBV25-1 and TRBJ2-1, with 13 nucleotides matching TRBD2. The CDR3 spans 14 residues. V was pared by 7 bases and J by 6 bases, with 3 bases of the junction left unmatched. CDR1 MGHDK and CDR2 SYGVNS come from the germline V gene. The CDR3 sequence: CASNGLAGVNEQFF. CDR3 nucleotides: TGTGCCAGCAACGGACTAGCGGGAGTCAATGAGCAGTTCTTC. Based on the CDR3 plus reference TRBV25-1 and TRBJ2-1, the full variable domain is EADIYQTPRYLVIGTGKKITLECSQTMGHDKMYWYQQDPGMELHLIHYSYGVNSTEKGDLSSESTVSRIRTEHFPLTLESARPSHTSQYLCASNGLAGVNEQFFGPGTRLTVL.

This chain connects TRBV12-5 to TRBJ1-6; no firm D call. V dropped 0 bases and J dropped 8 bases, with 17 bases sitting between them. Looked up from germline, CDR1 is LGHNT and CDR2 is FRNRAP. The CDR3 is made up of 17 amino acids. The CDR3 nucleotides read TGTGCTAGTGGTTTGGTAATAGGGCGTGGGATTGATTCACCCCTCCACTTT. Its protein is CASGLVIGRGIDSPLHF.

The table lists this clone with a count of one. The CDR3 DNA follows: TGTGCCAGCAGCCCCGCAGGGGGCTACGGCTACACCTTC. This codes for CASSPAGGYGYTF. This chain uses TRBV14 with TRBJ1-2, with 8 bases that match TRBD1. The trim removed 4 bases at V and 8 bases at J, leaving 6 bases unmatched. This CDR3 comprises 13 residues. Germline V gives CDR1 SGHDN, CDR2 FVKESK. The whole variable domain, remainder taken from reference TRBV14 and TRBJ1-2, is EAGVTQFPSHSVIEKGQTVTLRCDPISGHDNLYWYRRVMGKEIKFLLHFVKESKQDESGMPNNRFLAERTGGTYSTLKVQPAELEDSGVYFCASSPAGGYGYTFGSGTRLTVV.

V gene TRBV11-2 combines with J gene TRBJ2-7; TRBD1 matches 9 bases. J was trimmed by 3 bases and V by 3 bases; bases with no gene match: 6. Germline V CDR1 and CDR2: SGHAT, FQNNGV. The CDR3 is 15 amino acids. The CDR3 coding sequence is TGTGCCAGCAGCTTCGGGACAGGGCCCTACTACGAGCAGTACTTC. Translating it yields CASSFGTGPYYEQYF.

This rearrangement joins TRBV12-5 to TRBJ2-5; TRBD2 aligns across 8 bases. This CDR3 contains 13 residues. The V gene's germline CDR1 is LGHNT and CDR2 FRNRAP. J lost 5 bases, V lost 2 bases, and 1 base had no gene match. CDR3 DNA sequence: TGTGCTAGTGGTTTGAGCGGGAGCGAGACCCAGTACTTC. Translating it yields CASGLSGSETQYF.

This chain links TRBV19 with TRBJ2-2; tentatively, D is TRBD1 (5 bases). V lost 4 bases to trimming and J lost 7 bases, with 13 bases between them. Germline-derived CDR1 and CDR2 are LNHDA and SQIVND (reference sequence). This CDR3 is built from 14 residues. CDR3 bases: TGTGCCAGTAGTAACCCCCAGGGATTCGGGGAGCTGTTTTTT. It yields the protein CASSNPQGFGELFF.

This clone was recorded only once. V usage is TRBV20-1 and J usage is TRBJ2-3; D is unclear. CDR1 is DFQATT and CDR2 is SNEGSKA in the germline V gene (reference sequence). This CDR3 is 11 amino acids long. The V end was cut by 4 bases, the J end by 6 bases, with 8 bases between. CDR3 in amino acids: CSATLMDTQYF. Written as DNA, the CDR3 is TGCAGTGCTACCCTGATGGATACGCAGTATTTT.

The chain recombines TRBV2 with TRBJ1-3; D uncertain. Trimming took 2 bases from V and 11 from J, leaving 13 bases between them. The CDR3 covers 13 residues. Germline values: CDR1 SNHLY, CDR2 FYNNEI. CDR3 in amino acids: CASSERQMWAIYF. CDR3 DNA: TGTGCCAGCAGTGAAAGGCAGATGTGGGCCATATATTTT.

The J gene is TRBJ2-1, the V gene TRBV11-2, with 7 bases aligning to TRBD2. V gave up 3 bases and J gave up 6 bases; unmatched junction bases: 5. Per germline, CDR1 SGHAT and CDR2 FQNNGV. The CDR3 is 14 amino acids. The CDR3 coding sequence is TGTGCCAGCAGCTTTGGGGGAGGGAGCAATGAGCAGTTCTTC. Translating it yields CASSFGGGSNEQFF.

In regard to this clone: Other DNA sequences in this specimen translate into the identical CDR3. CDR3 region: CASSLAGGPSGELFF. The CDR3 region has the DNA TGTGCCAGCAGCTTAGCGGGAGGGCCCTCCGGGGAGCTGTTTTTT. The chain carries TRBV11-2 and TRBJ2-2, with 8 bases aligning to TRBD2. Germline V CDR1 and CDR2: SGHAT, FQNNGV. This CDR3 region has 15 residues. J lost 6 bases, V lost 1 base, and 4 bases had no gene match.

The J gene is TRBJ1-1, the V gene TRBV18; D uncertain. V was clipped by 1 base and J by 0 bases, with 9 bases between them. CDR3 length equals 15 residues. The germline V gene has CDR1 KGHSH and CDR2 LQKENI. This CDR3 is CASSPRGEMNTEAFF. The CDR3 bases are TGTGCCAGCTCACCACGTGGGGAAATGAACACTGAAGCTTTCTTT.

V usage is TRBV19 and J usage is TRBJ2-1, with TRBD1 as a possible D gene (5 bases). CDR3 length: 15 amino acids. Germline-derived CDR1 and CDR2 are LNHDA and SQIVND (reference sequence). Trimming stripped 6 bases from V and 8 bases from J, with 20 bases between. The CDR3 coding sequence is TGTGCCAGTAGGGGAAAACCGGACACCACGGATGAGCAGTTCTTC. It is translated as CASRGKPDTTDEQFF.

This chain joins TRBV24-1 and TRBJ2-1, with TRBD2 identical over 12 bases. The length of the CDR3 is 14 residues. Germline CDR1 reads KGHDR; CDR2 reads SFDVKD. J was trimmed by 9 bases and V by 5 bases; bases with no gene match: 4. The DNA of the CDR3 is TGTGCCACCAGTGGCCTAGCGGGAGGGGTTGAGCAGTTCTTC. It is translated as CATSGLAGGVEQFF.

V is TRBV6-5 and J is TRBJ1-2, with TRBD1 identical over 9 bases. This CDR3 is 14 amino acids long. Trimming at V came to 7 bases and at J to 6 bases, leaving 9 bases not matched to a gene. Germline CDR1 MNHEY, CDR2 SVGAGI. The CDR3 region is CASILGQGLDGYTF. CDR3 nucleotides: TGTGCCAGCATCCTGGGACAGGGTCTGGATGGCTACACCTTC.

J is TRBJ2-5 and V is TRBV28; D possibly matches TRBD1 or TRBD2 (5 bases each). Trimming cost V 2 bases and J 2 bases, with 9 bases left between them. CDR3 length: 14 amino acids. The germline gives CDR1 MDHEN, CDR2 SYDVKM. CDR3 region: CASSLGGRQETQYF. The CDR3 DNA sequence: TGTGCCAGCAGTTTAGGGGGACGGCAAGAGACCCAGTACTTC.

The chain has TRBV24-1 and TRBJ2-1; D gene ambiguous. The germline V and J ends were trimmed by 4 bases and 0 bases, with 18 bases remaining between them. There are 18 residues in the CDR3. The V gene's germline CDR1 is KGHDR and CDR2 SFDVKD. CDR3 region: CATSDPDSDTSSYNEQFF. Written as DNA, the CDR3 is TGTGCCACCAGTGACCCCGATTCCGATACGAGCTCCTACAATGAGCAGTTCTTC.

The genes are TRBV27 and TRBJ2-1; 7 bases line up with TRBD2. The CDR3 length is 17 residues. The V gene end was trimmed by 2 bases and the J gene end by 2 bases; junction bases not matched to a gene: 9. Germline loops: CDR1 MNHEY, CDR2 SMNVEV (reference sequence). The CDR3: CASSLTMWGGTYNEQFF. The CDR3 nucleotides are TGTGCCAGCAGTTTAACGATGTGGGGGGGTACCTACAATGAGCAGTTCTTC.

This clone was picked up a small number of times. The chain carries TRBV7-9 and TRBJ2-7; D is possibly TRBD1 (5 bases). The CDR3 is 14 amino acids. Germline CDR1 SEHNR, CDR2 FQNEAQ (reference sequence). Trimming cost V 6 bases and J 4 bases, with 16 bases left between them. CDR3 protein: CASSWGRSMYEQYF. DNA for the CDR3: TGTGCCAGCAGTTGGGGCCGAAGTATGTACGAGCAGTACTTC.

The chain links TRBV19 to TRBJ1-5; 9 nucleotides agree with TRBD1. Germline assignment: CDR1 LNHDA and CDR2 SQIVND (reference sequence). V was pared by 3 bases and J by 7 bases, with 10 bases of the junction left unmatched. The length of the CDR3 is 16 residues. CDR3 sequence reads: CASSISDRGGKQPQHF. The CDR3, as DNA: TGTGCCAGTAGTATTTCGGACAGGGGCGGGAAACAGCCCCAGCATTTT. The whole variable domain, remainder taken from reference TRBV19 and TRBJ1-5, is DGGITQSPKYLFRKEGQNVTLSCEQNLNHDAMYWYRQDPGQGLRLIYYSQIVNDFQKGDIAEGYSVSREKKESFPLTVTSAQKNPTAFYLCASSISDRGGKQPQHFGDGTRLSIL.

This chain connects TRBV5-4 to TRBJ1-2, with D unresolved. In germline, CDR1 is SGHNT, CDR2 YYREEE (reference sequence). V was shortened by 0 bases and J by 8 bases, with 11 bases between the two germline ends. The CDR3 totals 13 residues. CDR3 sequence: CASSLGSGEGYTF. The CDR3 coding sequence is TGTGCCAGCAGCTTGGGGTCCGGGGAAGGCTACACCTTC.

This chain links TRBV7-9 with TRBJ1-4, with D possibly TRBD1 on 5 matching bases. CDR3 length: 14 residues. Trimming shortened V by 6 bases and J by 8 bases, and 16 bases separated the two germline ends. Germline loops: CDR1 SEHNR, CDR2 FQNEAQ (reference sequence). The CDR3 is CASSWTGKGEKLFF. DNA of the CDR3: TGTGCCAGCAGTTGGACGGGAAAGGGGGAAAAACTGTTTTTT. Full variable domain (remainder filled in from reference TRBV7-9 and TRBJ1-4): DTGVSQNPRHKITKRGQNVTFRCDPISEHNRLYWYRQTLGQGPEFLTYFQNEAQLEKSRLLSDRFSAERPKGSFSTLEIQRTEQGDSAMYLCASSWTGKGEKLFFGSGTQLSVL.

CDR3 region: CASSESWDPRVGEQFF. In nucleotides, the CDR3 is TGTGCCAGCAGTGAATCGTGGGACCCCCGTGTGGGTGAGCAGTTCTTC. The chain recombines TRBV2 with TRBJ2-1; D is possibly TRBD1 or TRBD2 (5 bases each). This CDR3 has 16 amino acids. V gave up 2 bases and J gave up 9 bases, with 20 bases separating them. The V gene's germline CDR1 is SNHLY and CDR2 FYNNEI.

The V call is TRBV19, the J call TRBJ1-1; D unclear. Germline loops: CDR1 LNHDA, CDR2 SQIVND (reference sequence). This CDR3 contains 13 residues. The ends were cut back, 4 bases at V and 5 bases at J, with 11 bases in the middle. CDR3 amino acids: CASSTSSGTEAFF. DNA of the CDR3: TGTGCCAGTAGTACCAGCTCGGGGACTGAAGCTTTCTTT.

V is TRBV9 and J is TRBJ1-1; 7 bases map to TRBD1. The V segment lost 3 bases and the J segment 8 bases; nucleotides outside the gene matches: 10. Germline assignment: CDR1 SGDLS and CDR2 YYNGEE. The CDR3 totals 14 residues. This CDR3 is CASSAAGTETEAFF. Written as DNA, the CDR3 is TGTGCCAGCAGCGCCGCCGGGACAGAGACCGAAGCTTTCTTT. Full variable domain (missing parts from reference TRBV9 and TRBJ1-1): DSGVTQTPKHLITATGQRVTLRCSPRSGDLSVYWYQQSLDQGLQFLIQYYNGEERAKGNILERFSAQQFPDLHSELNLSSLELGDSALYFCASSAAGTETEAFFGQGTRLTVV.

This rearrangement joins TRBV5-1 to TRBJ2-7, with 9 bases identical to TRBD2. Trimming at V came to 1 base and at J to 2 bases, leaving 4 bases not matched to a gene. CDR1 SGHRS and CDR2 YFSETQ come from the germline V gene. The CDR3 is 15 amino acids. The CDR3 is CASSLLPSGTYEQYF. DNA for the CDR3: TGCGCCAGCAGCTTGCTGCCTAGCGGGACCTACGAGCAGTACTTC.

This clone was recorded only once. V is TRBV5-1 and J is TRBJ2-3; 11 bases match TRBD2. The CDR3 covers 15 residues. Germline lookup yields CDR1 SGHRS and CDR2 YFSETQ. V shed 1 base and J 6 bases; nucleotides not matched to a gene: 4. The CDR3 region is CASSLRLAGMDTQYF. In nucleotides, the CDR3 is TGCGCCAGCAGCTTGAGACTAGCGGGAATGGATACGCAGTATTTT.